Reported below is one T cell receptor beta chain. No antigen is known for it. No much larger clonotype is one base removed from it; base qualities were not supplied. cDNA synthesis used template-switch 5'RACE with a primer carrying a 10-nucleotide random unique molecular identifier tagging each TCR transcript. Each sequencing run produced over 190 million TCR-beta sequences covering 15-18 subjects. The RNeasy kit was used to extract total RNA. TCR-beta VDJ regions were amplified with primers for the TCR constant region and the 5'RACE anchor, using the KAPA Real-time Library Amplification kit. Sample indexes and Illumina adaptors were added in a first PCR, and a second PCR then increased library yield. After Ampure bead purification, the TCR product of roughly 650 bp was size-selected on a 2% E-gel SizeSelection system. Before pooling, libraries had their quality checked on a Bioanalyzer, their concentration measured with Qubit, and their quantity determined with the Kapa Library Quantification kit. Libraries were sequenced paired-end 2 x 150 bp on an Illumina HiSeq 2500. To increase sequence diversity, roughly 24-32% phiX was spiked into each library pool. The authors processed their data as follows. Quality-filtered reads were processed with the UMI-based MiGEC pipeline, which removed over 80% of raw TCR sequences during error correction. VDJ genes were aligned to IMGT germline references, and each clonotype was defined by a unique CDR3 amino acid sequence together with V-J genes. Clonal expansion, Shannon diversity and CDR3 relatedness (CalcPairwiseDistances, ClusterSamples) were evaluated with VDJtools, and phylogenetic trees were built with CLCbio workbench. Expanded clones were defined as having at least 8 unique UMIs, based on coefficient-of-variation modelling across technical triplicates. TCRdb itself trimmed the public reads at Q25 with fastp, ran MiXCR and retained productive beta chains. CDR3 protein duplicates are merged, each entry listing the most common genes and DNA. The V and J calls, along with clone size, are taken from TCRdb and not from the paper's own processing. The table for this sample lists some 49,000 distinct CDR3 sequences; roughly 10% of them were counted only once. In total, the top ten clones hold about 1.5% of the sample.

Clipping removes 6 bases from V and 1 base from J, with 5 as the unmatched junction base count. Counted from cysteine to phenylalanine, this CDR3 has 15 amino acids. The kept DNA is CDR3 alone, 45 bases in frame from the first base. The sample's time point, from its label and the paper: longitudinal time-point 1 (baseline). Healthy controls were blood bank volunteers in Maryland, USA. For the unsorted PBMC libraries, 2 million PBMCs were stored in RNAlater at -80 degrees C until RNA extraction and were used to generate the libraries. Peripheral blood was subjected to Ficoll-Hypaque density gradient centrifugation to isolate PBMCs, which were then cryopreserved in liquid nitrogen. This specimen comes from a study of neurological immune-mediated disorders (dated by TCRdb to about 2019). Some background on the complete study: Using UMI-based sequencing, the study compared peripheral blood TCR-beta repertoires from patients with HTLV-I-associated myelopathy (HAM/TSP), patients with multiple sclerosis, and healthy controls. The roughly 110 TCR-beta libraries included longitudinal samples, technical triplicates and paired sorted CD4+ and CD8+ T-cell subsets alongside PBMC samples. Each longitudinal HAM/TSP and healthy donor was sampled at 3 time-points spaced at about 3-40 month intervals. The cohort was made up of 68 subjects, consisting of roughly 15 HAM/TSP patients, about 35 multiple sclerosis patients and 20 healthy controls.

Study-wide conclusions, independent of this receptor: TCR clonal expansion was greatest in HAM/TSP patients and smallest in MS patients, who ranked below even healthy controls. Across subjects, expanded clones never shared an identical CDR3 amino acid sequence, which suggests that the TCR-beta repertoires in every group were private.

The sequence is built from TRBV12-3 or TRBV12-4 and TRBJ2-1; 8 junctional bases match TRBD2. The receptor was isolated from a woman in her thirties or forties in good health. The sample comprised PBMCs. The nucleotides read TGTGCCAGCAGGAGCGGGAGCGGTTCCTACAATGAGCAGTTCTTC. Translation gives CASRSGSGSYNEQFF.